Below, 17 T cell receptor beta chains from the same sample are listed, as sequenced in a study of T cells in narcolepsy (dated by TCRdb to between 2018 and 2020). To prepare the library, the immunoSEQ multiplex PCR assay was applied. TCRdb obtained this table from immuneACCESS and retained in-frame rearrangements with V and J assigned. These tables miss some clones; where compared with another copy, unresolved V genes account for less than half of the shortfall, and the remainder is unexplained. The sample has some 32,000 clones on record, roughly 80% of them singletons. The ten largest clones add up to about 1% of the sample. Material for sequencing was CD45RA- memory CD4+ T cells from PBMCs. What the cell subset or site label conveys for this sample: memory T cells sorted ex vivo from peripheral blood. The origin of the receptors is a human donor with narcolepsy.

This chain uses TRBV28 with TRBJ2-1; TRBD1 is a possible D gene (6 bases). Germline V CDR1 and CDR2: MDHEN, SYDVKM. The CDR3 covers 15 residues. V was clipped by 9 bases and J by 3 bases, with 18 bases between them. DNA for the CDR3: TGTGCCAGTTCCTTAGGGGGAACCGTCTACAATGAGCAGTTCTTC. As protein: CASSLGGTVYNEQFF.

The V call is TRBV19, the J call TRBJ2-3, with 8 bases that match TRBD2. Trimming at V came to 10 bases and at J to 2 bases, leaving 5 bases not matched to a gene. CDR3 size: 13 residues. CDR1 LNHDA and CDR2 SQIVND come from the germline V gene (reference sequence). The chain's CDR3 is CATGTRNTDTQYF. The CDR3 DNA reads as TGTGCCACCGGGACTAGAAACACAGATACGCAGTATTTT.

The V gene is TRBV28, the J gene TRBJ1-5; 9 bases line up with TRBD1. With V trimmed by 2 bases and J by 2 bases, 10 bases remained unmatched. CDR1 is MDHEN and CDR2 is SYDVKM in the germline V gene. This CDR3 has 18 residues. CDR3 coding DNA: TGTGCCAGCAGTTTACTACAGGGGGCCAATAGAGGCAATCAGCCCCAGCATTTT. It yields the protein CASSLLQGANRGNQPQHF.

The CDR3 protein is CSVDPSGTLAGGYTF. CDR3 nucleotides: TGCAGCGTTGATCCCTCAGGCACACTAGCGGGGGGCTACACCTTC. V gene TRBV29-1 combines with J gene TRBJ1-2; D remains unclear. Between the trimmed V and J ends, which lost 3 bases and 8 bases, there was a span of 22 bases. The CDR3 runs 15 residues. From germline, CDR1 is SQVTM and CDR2 ANQGSEA.

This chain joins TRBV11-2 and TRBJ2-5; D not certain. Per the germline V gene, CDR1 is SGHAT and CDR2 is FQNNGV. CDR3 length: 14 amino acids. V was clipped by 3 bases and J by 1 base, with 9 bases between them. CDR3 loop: CASSFYNSQETQYF. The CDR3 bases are TGTGCCAGCAGCTTTTATAACAGCCAAGAGACCCAGTACTTC.

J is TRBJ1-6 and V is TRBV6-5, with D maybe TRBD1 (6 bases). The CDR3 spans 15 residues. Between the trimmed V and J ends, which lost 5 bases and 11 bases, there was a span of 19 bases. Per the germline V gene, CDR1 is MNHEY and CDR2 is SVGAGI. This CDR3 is CASSPRGGDTAPLHF. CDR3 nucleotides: TGTGCCAGCAGTCCTCGGGGAGGGGACACGGCACCCCTCCACTTT.

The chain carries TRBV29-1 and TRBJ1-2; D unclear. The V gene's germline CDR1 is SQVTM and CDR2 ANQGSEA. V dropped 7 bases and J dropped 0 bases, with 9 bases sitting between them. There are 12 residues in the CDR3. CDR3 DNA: TGCAGCGGCAAGGTTTCTAACTATGGCTACACCTTC. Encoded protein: CSGKVSNYGYTF.

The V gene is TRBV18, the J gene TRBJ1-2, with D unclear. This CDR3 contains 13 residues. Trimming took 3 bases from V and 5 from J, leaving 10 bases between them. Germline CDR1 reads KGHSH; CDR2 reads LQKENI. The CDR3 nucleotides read TGTGCCAGCTCACCGCCCGTACAGTATGGCTACACCTTC. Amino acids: CASSPPVQYGYTF.

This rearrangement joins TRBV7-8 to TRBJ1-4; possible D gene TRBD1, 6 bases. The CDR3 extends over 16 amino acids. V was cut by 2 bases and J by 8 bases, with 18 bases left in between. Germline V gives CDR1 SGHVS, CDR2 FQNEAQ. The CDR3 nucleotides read TGTGCCAGCAGCTTAACTATCCAACAGGGAAAAGAAAAACTGTTTTTT. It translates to CASSLTIQQGKEKLFF.

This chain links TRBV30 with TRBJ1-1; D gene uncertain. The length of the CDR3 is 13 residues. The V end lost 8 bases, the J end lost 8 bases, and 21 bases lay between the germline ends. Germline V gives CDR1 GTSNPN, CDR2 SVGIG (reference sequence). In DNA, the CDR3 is TGTGCCACGATCCGGGCTTACGGGTCGGAAGCTTTCTTT. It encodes CATIRAYGSEAFF.

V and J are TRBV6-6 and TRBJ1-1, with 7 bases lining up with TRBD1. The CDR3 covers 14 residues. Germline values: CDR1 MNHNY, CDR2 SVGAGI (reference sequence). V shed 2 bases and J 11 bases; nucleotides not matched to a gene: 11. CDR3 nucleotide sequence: TGTGCCAGCAGTTACCCCGGGGACAGTTCGTCCGCTTTCTTT. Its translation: CASSYPGDSSSAFF.

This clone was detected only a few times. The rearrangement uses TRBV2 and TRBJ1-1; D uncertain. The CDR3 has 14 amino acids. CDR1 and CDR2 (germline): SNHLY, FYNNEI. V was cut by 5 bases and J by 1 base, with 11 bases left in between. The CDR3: CASSMGSRNTEAFF. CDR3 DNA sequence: TGTGCCAGCAGTATGGGCAGCCGGAACACTGAAGCTTTCTTT.

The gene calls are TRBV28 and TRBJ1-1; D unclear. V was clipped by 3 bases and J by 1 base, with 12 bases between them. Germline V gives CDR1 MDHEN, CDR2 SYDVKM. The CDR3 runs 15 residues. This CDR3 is CASSFPSFKNTEAFF. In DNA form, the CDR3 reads TGTGCCAGCAGTTTCCCCTCATTCAAGAACACTGAAGCTTTCTTT. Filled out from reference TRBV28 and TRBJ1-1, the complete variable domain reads DVKVTQSSRYLVKRTGEKVFLECVQDMDHENMFWYRQDPGLGLRLIYFSYDVKMKEKGDIPEGYSVSREKKERFSLILESASTNQTSMYLCASSFPSFKNTEAFFGQGTRLTVV.

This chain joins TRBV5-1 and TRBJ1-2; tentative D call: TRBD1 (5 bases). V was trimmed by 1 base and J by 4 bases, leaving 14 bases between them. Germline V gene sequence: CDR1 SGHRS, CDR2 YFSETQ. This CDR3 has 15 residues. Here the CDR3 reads CASSLLPQASYGYTF. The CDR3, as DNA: TGCGCCAGCAGCTTGTTGCCACAGGCCAGCTATGGCTACACCTTC.

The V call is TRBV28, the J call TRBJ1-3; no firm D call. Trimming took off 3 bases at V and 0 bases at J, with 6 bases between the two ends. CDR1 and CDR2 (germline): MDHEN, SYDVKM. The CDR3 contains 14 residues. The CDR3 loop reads CASSFWSSGNTIYF. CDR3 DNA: TGTGCCAGCAGTTTCTGGAGCTCTGGAAACACCATATATTTT.

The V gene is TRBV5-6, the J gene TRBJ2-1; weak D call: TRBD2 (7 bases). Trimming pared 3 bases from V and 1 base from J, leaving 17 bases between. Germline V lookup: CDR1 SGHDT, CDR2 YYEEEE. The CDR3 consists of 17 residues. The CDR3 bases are TGTGCCAGCAGCTACCCGGGGGGCCGTGGGTCCTACAATGAGCAGTTCTTC. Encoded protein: CASSYPGGRGSYNEQFF.

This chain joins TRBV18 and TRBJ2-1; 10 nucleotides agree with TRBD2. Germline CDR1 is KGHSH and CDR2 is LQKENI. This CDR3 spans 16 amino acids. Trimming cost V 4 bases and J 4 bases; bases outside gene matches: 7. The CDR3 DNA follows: TGTGCCAGCTCACTGGCCGGGACTAGCGCTTACAATGAGCAGTTCTTC. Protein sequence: CASSLAGTSAYNEQFF.